These T cell receptor beta chains were read from a single sample in a study of T cells in Graves' hyperthyroidism and ophthalmopathy. TCRdb re-called the multiplex PCR reads through MiXCR, storing one row per CDR3 protein. The table lists over 450,000 distinct CDR3 sequences, approximately 15% of them singletons. Material: blood. The receptor source for this set is a woman under 30 with Graves' hyperthyroidism. Each CDR3 is given with its conserved first and last residue. The D gene is left open where the match is weak. Clone size is given for some rows only: seen once, a few or many times, or a class if the clone is expanded.

d_call	clone_size	v_call	j_call	cdr3_aa	cdr3_nt
-	-	TRBV2	TRBJ1-2	CASSEASGPNYGYTF	TGTGCCAGCAGTGAAGCGTCAGGTCCTAACTATGGCTACACCTTC
-	few	TRBV5-5	TRBJ1-1	CASSSVLRADTEAFF	TGTGCCAGCAGCTCCGTTCTAAGGGCGGACACTGAAGCTTTCTTT
TRBD2	few	TRBV30	TRBJ2-1	CAWELTSGEQFF	TGTGCCTGGGAACTTACTAGCGGAGAGCAGTTCTTC
-	many	TRBV5-1	TRBJ1-5	CASSLTGDPEQPQHF	TGCGCCAGCAGCTTGACTGGGGACCCGGAGCAGCCCCAGCATTTT
-	many	TRBV12-3/TRBV12-4	TRBJ1-2	CASTMGGAGYGYTF	TGTGCCAGCACTATGGGAGGGGCAGGCTATGGCTACACCTTC
TRBD2	-	TRBV5-1	TRBJ2-1	CASSTKTSGIRNEQFF	TGCGCCAGCAGCACCAAGACTAGCGGGATTCGAAATGAGCAGTTCTTC
-	many	TRBV6-5	TRBJ1-2	CASSYSSMRANYGYTF	TGTGCCAGCAGTTACTCGAGTATGAGGGCGAACTATGGCTACACCTTC
-	few	TRBV5-1	TRBJ1-5	CASSLEGRTNQPQHF	TGCGCCAGCAGCTTGGAAGGACGGACCAATCAGCCCCAGCATTTT
-	many	TRBV29-1	TRBJ2-3	CSTSRDVGTDTQYF	TGCAGCACCTCCCGGGACGTAGGGACAGATACGCAGTATTTT
-	many	TRBV20-1	TRBJ2-5	CSARGDGETQYF	TGCAGTGCTAGAGGTGACGGGGAGACCCAGTACTTC
-	many	TRBV6-1	TRBJ2-2	CASGGANTGELFF	TGTGCCAGCGGGGGCGCGAACACCGGGGAGCTGTTTTTT
TRBD1	-	TRBV19	TRBJ2-4	CASRGGRGNIQYF	TGTGCCAGTAGAGGGGGCCGGGGAAACATTCAGTACTTC
-	many	TRBV30	TRBJ2-1	CAWRGGVAEYNEQFF	TGTGCCTGGAGGGGCGGGGTAGCGGAATACAATGAGCAGTTCTTC
-	many	TRBV12-3/TRBV12-4	TRBJ1-1	CASSFKGGNTEAFF	TGTGCCAGCAGTTTCAAGGGAGGGAACACTGAAGCTTTCTTT
-	many	TRBV12-3/TRBV12-4	TRBJ1-6	CASSFASGGTYNSPLHF	TGTGCCAGCAGTTTCGCTTCGGGAGGGACCTATAATTCACCCCTCCACTTT
-	many	TRBV2	TRBJ2-1	CATGGDWGDEQFF	TGTGCCACAGGGGGGGATTGGGGCGATGAGCAGTTCTTC
-	many	TRBV11-2	TRBJ1-4	CASRRTIPNEKLFF	TGTGCCAGCAGGAGGACGATCCCAAATGAAAAACTGTTTTTT
-	many	TRBV27	TRBJ2-3	CASSPISSTDTQYF	TGTGCCAGCAGTCCAATATCCTCCACAGATACGCAGTATTTT
TRBD2	-	TRBV5-1	TRBJ2-5	CASSFGEGKETQYF	TGCGCCAGCAGCTTTGGGGAGGGAAAAGAGACCCAGTACTTC
-	many	TRBV18	TRBJ1-2	CASSPTVDYGYTF	TGTGCCAGCTCGCCGACAGTAGACTATGGCTACACCTTC
TRBD2	-	TRBV7-2	TRBJ2-1	CASSLGLAGHEQFF	TGTGCCAGCAGCTTAGGCCTAGCGGGCCATGAGCAGTTCTTC
-	many	TRBV11-2	TRBJ2-2	CASSPSTLATGELFF	TGTGCCAGCAGCCCCTCGACTCTAGCGACCGGGGAGCTGTTTTTT
TRBD2	many	TRBV5-1	TRBJ2-3	CASSLVTGGGTDTQYF	TGCGCCAGCAGCTTGGTAACGGGAGGAGGCACAGATACGCAGTATTTT
-	few	TRBV4-1	TRBJ2-3	CASSQDYPSEQYF	TGCGCCAGCAGCCAAGACTACCCCAGTGAGCAGTATTTT
TRBD1	many	TRBV27	TRBJ1-1	CASSPAQGQTLSDTEAFF	TGTGCCAGCAGTCCAGCCCAGGGACAGACATTATCGGACACTGAAGCTTTCTTT
-	many	TRBV18	TRBJ2-5	CASSPLETQYF	TGTGCCAGCTCACCGTTAGAGACCCAGTACTTC
-	-	TRBV12-3/TRBV12-4	TRBJ2-2	CASVRVLNTGELFF	TGTGCCAGCGTGAGGGTGTTAAACACCGGGGAGCTGTTTTTT
TRBD1	few	TRBV6-1	TRBJ1-2	CASSETGLHGYTF	TGTGCCAGCAGTGAGACAGGGTTGCATGGCTACACCTTC
TRBD2	few	TRBV24-1	TRBJ2-5	CATSDLQTSGKAGETQYF	TGTGCCACCAGTGATTTGCAAACTAGCGGGAAGGCCGGAGAGACCCAGTACTTC
TRBD2	-	TRBV24-1	TRBJ2-3	CATSGTSGRALDTQYF	TGTGCCACCAGTGGGACCAGCGGGAGGGCTTTAGATACGCAGTATTTT
-	few	TRBV20-1	TRBJ2-3	CSAPPGLRTDTQYF	TGCAGTGCTCCGCCGGGACTTCGCACAGATACGCAGTATTTT
TRBD2	many	TRBV30	TRBJ2-2	CAWRASGRAGELFF	TGTGCCTGGAGGGCTAGCGGGAGGGCCGGGGAGCTGTTTTTT
-	few	TRBV29-1	TRBJ2-7	CSADAGAEQYF	TGCAGCGCCGATGCAGGGGCCGAGCAGTACTTC
TRBD1	-	TRBV2	TRBJ2-6	CASNPTGAGANVLTF	TGTGCCAGCAACCCGACAGGGGCTGGGGCCAACGTCCTGACTTTC
TRBD1	few	TRBV29-1	TRBJ2-5	CSVELNPQPLQGARETQYF	TGCAGCGTTGAATTGAATCCCCAGCCCTTACAGGGGGCGCGGGAGACCCAGTACTTC
-	many	TRBV20-1	TRBJ2-1	CSASETEIPNEQFF	TGCAGTGCTAGTGAGACCGAGATCCCAAATGAGCAGTTCTTC
-	few	TRBV6-1	TRBJ1-2	CASSYSGPTYGYTF	TGTGCCAGCAGTTATTCCGGACCGACCTATGGCTACACCTTC
-	many	TRBV4-1	TRBJ1-1	CASSQDTFGNTEAFF	TGCGCCAGCAGCCAAGATACCTTCGGGAACACTGAAGCTTTCTTT
TRBD1	many	TRBV3-1	TRBJ2-5	CASSQGGQVQETQYF	TGTGCCAGCAGCCAAGGAGGACAGGTACAAGAGACCCAGTACTTC
TRBD1	many	TRBV12-5	TRBJ1-2	CASGQTGEEGYTF	TGTGCTAGTGGTCAGACAGGGGAGGAAGGCTACACCTTC
TRBD2	-	TRBV9	TRBJ2-3	CASSARDYTQVDTQYF	TGTGCCAGCAGCGCCCGGGACTACACACAAGTAGATACGCAGTATTTT
-	many	TRBV12-3/TRBV12-4	TRBJ1-2	CASSFEPKVNGYTF	TGTGCCAGCAGTTTCGAGCCAAAGGTCAATGGCTACACCTTC
-	-	TRBV20-1	TRBJ1-2	CSARAVGGDRYGYTF	TGCAGTGCTAGAGCGGTCGGAGGCGACCGCTATGGCTACACCTTC
-	many	TRBV27	TRBJ2-1	CASSSAREPGDNEQFF	TGTGCCAGCAGTTCCGCTAGGGAACCAGGGGACAATGAGCAGTTCTTC
TRBD1	few	TRBV9	TRBJ1-1	CASSEGQLTEAFF	TGTGCCAGCAGCGAGGGACAGCTCACTGAAGCTTTCTTT
TRBD2	few	TRBV9	TRBJ2-1	CASSDPQNSAGGYNEQFF	TGTGCCAGCAGCGACCCCCAAAACTCAGCGGGAGGGTACAATGAGCAGTTCTTC
TRBD1	few	TRBV7-2	TRBJ2-3	CASSRGQTPDTQYF	TGTGCCAGCAGCCGGGGACAGACCCCAGATACGCAGTATTTT
-	-	TRBV20-1	TRBJ2-3	CSASAGSTDTQYF	TGCAGTGCTAGTGCGGGCAGCACAGATACGCAGTATTTT
-	many	TRBV4-2	TRBJ2-7	CASSQGGSTYEQYF	TGTGCCAGCAGCCAAGGGGGGTCCACCTACGAGCAGTACTTC
TRBD2	few	TRBV6-5	TRBJ2-2	CASSYGAGHGGTGELFF	TGTGCCAGCAGTTATGGAGCGGGGCACGGGGGCACCGGGGAGCTGTTTTTT
-	-	TRBV7-2	TRBJ2-4	CASSLVGADIQYF	TGTGCCAGCAGCTTAGTCGGGGCTGACATTCAGTACTTC
-	-	TRBV19	TRBJ1-2	CASSIDDRFYGYTF	TGTGCCAGTAGTATAGACGACAGGTTCTATGGCTACACCTTC
-	many	TRBV6-2/TRBV6-3	TRBJ2-2	CASTKKGSTGELFF	TGTGCCAGCACCAAAAAAGGGTCCACCGGGGAGCTGTTTTTT
-	many	TRBV11-2	TRBJ1-1	CASSLEGLHTEAFF	TGTGCCAGCAGCTTGGAGGGGTTGCACACTGAAGCTTTCTTT
-	many	TRBV2	TRBJ1-3	CASSEAAGNTIYF	TGTGCCAGCAGTGAAGCAGCCGGAAACACCATATATTTT